The clone carrying this TCR beta chain has at least ten counts. Its antigen remains unknown. This sample was included in a study of T-cell reconstitution after alpha-beta-depleted transplantation in children. It was with unique molecular identifiers that the TCRbeta library was prepared. TCRdb re-called the PCR reads with MiXCR, one entry per CDR3 protein. The table includes 100,000 to 130,000 distinct CDR3 sequences, approximately 6.4% detected once. The CDR3 runs to 14 residues. Germline values: CDR1 MNHEY, CDR2 SVGAGI. With 0 bases clipped from V and 4 bases from J, the junction kept 0 bases outside the gene matches. Study results and caveats: Some patients owed their high day-60 TCRbeta diversity to surviving recipient T cells and thymic progenitors. One year after transplant, T-cell counts and diversity came mostly from newly produced T cells.

This sequence joins TRBV6-5 and TRBJ1-5; 7 nucleotides align to TRBD1. The receptor's source is a male patient aged 2 to 9 who had a stem cell transplant for acute lymphoblastic leukemia, so the T cells may come from the graft donor. The material was PBMCs, mostly from graft donor cells, obtained 360 days after TCRalphabeta/CD19-depleted stem cell transplant. CDR3: CASSYSTGNQPQHF. As DNA, the CDR3 is TGTGCCAGCAGTTACTCGACAGGGAATCAGCCCCAGCATTTT.